This T cell receptor (beta chain) was obtained from a study of cytomegalovirus exposure and HLA in healthy donors. Study background: Early released data had about 85 million unique TCRs, all coming from HLA-typed donors. Study conclusions and caveats: It was reported that the classifier diagnosed cytomegalovirus status with high specificity and sensitivity in both the original and validation cohorts.

Use of 60 Vbeta and 13 Jbeta primers characterized the PCR. Profiling relied on immunoSEQ multiplex PCR, and the TCRdb table lists in-frame clones only, not all of them. The repertoire holds over 130,000 clones, about 85% seen once, with roughly 3.4% in the top ten. A note on this clone: The antigen remains unidentified.

The CDR3 extends over 15 amino acids. The ends lost 7 bases at V and 8 bases at J; junction bases unmatched: 12. Germline V gene data show CDR1 as SGHRS and CDR2 as YFSETQ. The sample consisted of PBMCs. The sequence was obtained from a human donor in good health. V usage is TRBV5-1 and J usage is TRBJ1-6; 7 nucleotides match TRBD1. CDR3 loop: CASHPQGGPDSPLHF. The DNA for the CDR3 is TGCGCCAGCCACCCCCAGGGGGGCCCCGATTCACCCCTCCACTTT.